Given below is one T cell receptor (beta chain) in context. Its antigen is still unknown. The source of the sample is a study of CD8 T cells in ankylosing spondylitis. Study-wide results and caveats: Ankylosing spondylitis blood seemed to carry a telltale TCR beta motif made of roughly 8 highly homologous variants.

TCRdb called the 5' RACE reads again in MiXCR, with one record for every CDR3 protein. The profile covers over 700,000 distinct CDR3 sequences, with 15% to 20% appearing a single time and 15% to 20% taken by the ten largest. The germline V gene encodes CDR1 SNHLY and CDR2 FYNNEI. With 8 bases removed from V and 7 bases from J, the gap between germline ends came to 16 bases. This CDR3 is built from 13 residues. Sequenced input: blood, either unsorted or a sorted T cell fraction (not recorded which). The rearrangement uses TRBV2 and TRBJ2-3, with D tentatively TRBD1 or TRBD2 (5 bases each). This sequence originates from a male donor with ankylosing spondylitis. The CDR3 DNA sequence: TGTGCCAGCCTCGGGACCCCCTTTCATACGCAGTATTTT. Residues: CASLGTPFHTQYF. Supplemented by reference TRBV2 and TRBJ2-3, the full variable domain reads EPEVTQTPSHQVTQMGQEVILRCVPISNHLYFYWYRQILGQKVEFLVSFYNNEISEKSEIFDDQFSVERPDGSNFTLKIRSTKLEDSAMYFCASLGTPFHTQYFGPGTRLTVL.